The 29 T cell receptor beta chains below come from one sample, sequenced in a study of blood T cell repertoires in COVID-19. Profiled with immunoSEQ multiplex PCR; TCRdb holds only in-frame clones, not every one. The sample has 35,000 to 45,000 clones, around 84% seen once; the top ten hold less than 15%. Sequenced: peripheral blood. The source of these receptors is a woman between 65 and 79 years old in a cohort sampled during active COVID-19.

The V gene is TRBV15, the J gene TRBJ2-1; 8 positions match TRBD2. The CDR3 runs 16 residues. The germline gives CDR1 LNHNV, CDR2 YYDKDF (reference sequence). V shed 0 bases and J 9 bases; nucleotides not matched to a gene: 10. CDR3 loop: CATSREGTRLRGEQFF. The CDR3 nucleotides read TGTGCCACCAGCAGAGAGGGGACTAGATTGAGGGGTGAGCAGTTCTTC. Supplemented by reference TRBV15 and TRBJ2-1, the full variable domain reads DAMVIQNPRYQVTQFGKPVTLSCSQTLNHNVMYWYQQKSSQAPKLLFHYYDKDFNNEADTPDNFQSRRPNTSFCFLDIRSPGLGDTAMYLCATSREGTRLRGEQFFGPGTRLTVL.

The rearrangement uses TRBV10-3 and TRBJ2-3; 9 bases map to TRBD1. The germline V gene encodes CDR1 ENHRY and CDR2 SYGVKD. The CDR3 loop spans 14 amino acids. The V and J ends lost 11 bases and 5 bases, in that order; junction bases with no gene match: 11. CDR3 DNA sequence: TGTGCCGCATCAACAGGGGGCATCGGAGATACGCAGTATTTT. It translates to CAASTGGIGDTQYF.

This chain uses TRBV7-2 with TRBJ1-4, with D possibly matching TRBD1 (5 bases). This CDR3 has 14 amino acids. The germline V gene encodes CDR1 SGHTA and CDR2 FQGNSA. The V end was cut by 5 bases, the J end by 4 bases, with 11 bases between. CDR3 amino acids: CASSRGLLNEKLFF. The CDR3 coding sequence is TGTGCCAGCAGCCGGGGACTACTTAATGAAAAACTGTTTTTT.

V gene TRBV7-9 combines with J gene TRBJ1-2; TRBD1 aligns across 7 bases. The germline V gene encodes CDR1 SEHNR and CDR2 FQNEAQ (reference sequence). Losses at the gene ends were 1 base for V and 7 bases for J; bases not matched to a gene: 9. The CDR3 length is 15 residues. The CDR3 bases are TGTGCCAGCAGCTTAGGGTTGGCAGGGGGTTCTGGCTACACCTTC. The encoded protein is CASSLGLAGGSGYTF.

This sequence joins TRBV6-4 and TRBJ2-1; possible D gene TRBD1, 6 bases. Germline assignment: CDR1 MRHNA and CDR2 SNTAGT. Trimming pared 4 bases from V and 6 bases from J, leaving 13 bases between. This CDR3 comprises 14 residues. The DNA of the CDR3 is TGTGCCAGCAGTGGGGACATTACAAGCAATGAGCAGTTCTTC. The encoded protein is CASSGDITSNEQFF.

This clone has a single count. V is TRBV5-1 and J is TRBJ2-1; tentative D call: TRBD1 (7 bases). The V gene's germline CDR1 is SGHRS and CDR2 YFSETQ. The CDR3 is made up of 16 amino acids. V shed 4 bases and J shed 1 base, with 15 bases lying between them. The CDR3 spells CASSVGGTASYNEQFF. CDR3 sequence (DNA): TGCGCCAGCAGCGTAGGAGGGACAGCTTCCTACAATGAGCAGTTCTTC.

CDR3 amino acids: CATRLDRVAEKLFF. CDR3 sequence (DNA): TGTGCCACCAGGTTAGACAGGGTAGCGGAAAAACTGTTTTTT. The chain joins TRBV15 to TRBJ1-4; 7 nucleotides align to TRBD1. The CDR3 loop spans 14 amino acids. Germline CDR1 and CDR2: LNHNV and YYDKDF (reference sequence). Unmatched junction bases numbered 9, after V lost 6 bases and J lost 8 bases.

This chain uses TRBV19 with TRBJ2-3; 15 bases are a match to TRBD2. Germline V gene data show CDR1 as LNHDA and CDR2 as SQIVND (reference sequence). Trimming at V came to 6 bases and at J to 4 bases, leaving 2 bases not matched to a gene. This CDR3 has 15 residues. CDR3 amino acids: CASRGLAGGPDTQYF. The CDR3 region has the DNA TGTGCCAGTAGGGGACTAGCGGGAGGACCAGATACGCAGTATTTT.

This clone was seen once. This chain uses TRBV7-2 with TRBJ2-7, with 8 bases fitting TRBD2. The CDR3 is made up of 15 amino acids. J gave up 4 bases and V 4 bases, and 9 bases lay outside the gene matches. Germline values: CDR1 SGHTA, CDR2 FQGNSA. The CDR3 sequence is CASSWVGAGGYEQYF. The CDR3, as DNA: TGTGCCAGCAGCTGGGTGGGCGCGGGAGGTTACGAGCAGTACTTC.

The V and J genes are TRBV2 and TRBJ2-2, with 7 nucleotides matching TRBD1. CDR1 is SNHLY, CDR2 FYNNEI, per germline. The CDR3 consists of 15 residues. Trimming removed 8 bases from V and 8 bases from J; junction bases left unmatched: 14. CDR3 bases: TGTGCCAGCGAAAGGGGGCTCCCTCTTATTGGGGAGCTGTTTTTT. Amino acids: CASERGLPLIGELFF.

CDR3 coding DNA: TGTGCCAGCAGCTTGGAAGGGACTAGTGGCGGCGAGCAGTACTTC. Amino acids: CASSLEGTSGGEQYF. The chain links TRBV7-2 to TRBJ2-7, with TRBD2 matching 8 bases. CDR1 and CDR2 from the germline V gene are SGHTA and FQGNSA. The ends lost 3 bases at V and 6 bases at J; junction bases unmatched: 10. The CDR3 runs to 15 residues.

The J gene is TRBJ1-1, the V gene TRBV6-2 or TRBV6-3; D remains unclear. The V end was cut by 0 bases, the J end by 1 base, with 15 bases between. The germline gives CDR1 MNHEY, CDR2 SVGEGT. The CDR3 has 17 residues. DNA of the CDR3: TGTGCCAGCAGTTACTCCTTCGGGGAATGGCAGAACACTGAAGCTTTCTTT. It yields the protein CASSYSFGEWQNTEAFF.

The CDR3 sequence: CASSLLTGEIRQPQHF. In DNA form, the CDR3 reads TGTGCCAGCAGTTTATTGACAGGGGAAATTCGTCAGCCCCAGCATTTT. The chain couples TRBV28 to TRBJ1-5, with 8 bases that match TRBD1. V dropped 1 base and J dropped 6; count of bases not matched to a gene: 8. This CDR3 region has 16 residues. Germline assignment: CDR1 MDHEN and CDR2 SYDVKM.

A word on this clone: One junction end does not reproduce the germline sequence, and a read error may be involved. V and J are TRBV19 and TRBJ2-1; perhaps TRBD2 as D (5 bases). The V gene's germline CDR1 is LNHDA and CDR2 SQIVND (reference sequence). The CDR3 runs 14 residues. The CDR3 loop is CASKSAGSHNEQFF. CDR3 coding DNA: TGTGCCAGTAAGTCGGCGGGCTCCCACAATGAGCAGTTCTTC. The full variable domain, with the rest looked up from reference TRBV19 and TRBJ2-1, is DGGITQSPKYLFRKEGQNVTLSCEQNLNHDAMYWYRQDPGQGLRLIYYSQIVNDFQKGDIAEGYSVSREKKESFPLTVTSAQKNPTAFYLCASKSAGSHNEQFFGPGTRLTVL.

The chain carries TRBV7-9 and TRBJ1-1, with D unresolved. This CDR3 has 12 residues. Germline CDR1 and CDR2: SEHNR and FQNEAQ (reference sequence). V lost 1 base and J 6 bases, leaving 6 bases between the germline ends. The CDR3, as DNA: TGTGCCAGCAGCTTAGTATCTTCTGAAGCTTTCTTT. The encoded protein is CASSLVSSEAFF.

The J gene is TRBJ1-5, the V gene TRBV12-2; the D call in the table, TRBD1, was not verified against the DNA. TRBV12-2 is annotated as a pseudogene. The CDR3 covers 18 residues. CDR3 sequence (DNA): TGTGCAAGCCTCCCCGGATGGGCAGGGCTCGCCATAAATCAGCCCCAGCATTTT. It is translated as CASLPGWAGLAINQPQHF.

The chain is built from TRBV28 and TRBJ2-7, with 8 bases identical to TRBD1. The CDR3 runs 16 residues. Germline loops: CDR1 MDHEN, CDR2 SYDVKM. The trim removed 8 bases at V and 5 bases at J, leaving 17 bases unmatched. CDR3 DNA: TGTGCCAGCCTCCGCGAGCTTCGGACAGGGTCTCACGAGCAGTACTTC. Translated: CASLRELRTGSHEQYF.

This chain links TRBV2 with TRBJ2-7; 8 nucleotides align to TRBD1. Germline V gene sequence: CDR1 SNHLY, CDR2 FYNNEI. The CDR3 runs 13 residues. J lost 4 bases, V lost 7 bases, and 6 bases had no gene match. The CDR3 nucleotides are TGTGCCAGCACCCAGGGGGCGCCTTACGAGCAGTACTTC. The encoded protein is CASTQGAPYEQYF.

The chain joins TRBV27 to TRBJ2-1; 7 bases line up with TRBD2. CDR3 size: 15 residues. V dropped 2 bases and J dropped 0; count of bases not matched to a gene: 1. Germline CDR1 MNHEY, CDR2 SMNVEV (reference sequence). CDR3 in DNA: TGTGCCAGCAGTTTACGCGGGAGCTCCTACAATGAGCAGTTCTTC. Amino acid sequence: CASSLRGSSYNEQFF.

The rearrangement links TRBV27 to TRBJ2-7; D is undetermined. This CDR3 spans 13 amino acids. The germline gives CDR1 MNHEY, CDR2 SMNVEV (reference sequence). Trimming shortened V by 6 bases and J by 0 bases, and 9 bases separated the two germline ends. This chain's CDR3 is CASRSSGSYEQYF. For the CDR3, the DNA is TGTGCCAGCAGGTCTTCAGGCTCCTACGAGCAGTACTTC.

The chain combines TRBV11-2 with TRBJ1-6; D perhaps matches TRBD1 (6 bases). The CDR3 is 14 amino acids. Trimming left V 4 bases short and J 9 bases short, with 13 bases between. The germline CDR1 and CDR2 sequences are SGHAT and FQNNGV. The CDR3 sequence: CASSSGQMSSPLHF. CDR3 bases: TGTGCCAGCAGCTCCGGACAGATGAGTTCACCCCTCCACTTT.

The chain combines TRBV28 with TRBJ2-7; D may be TRBD1 (6 bases). Germline V gene sequence: CDR1 MDHEN, CDR2 SYDVKM. The V gene lost 8 bases and the J gene lost 11 bases, with 19 bases spanning the gap. The CDR3 totals 12 residues. The CDR3 reads CASFPILQGEYF. CDR3 nucleotide sequence: TGTGCCAGCTTTCCCATCCTACAGGGTGAGTACTTC.

In this sample, this clone turned up once. The chain carries TRBV3-1 (or the pseudogene TRBV3-2) and TRBJ2-6; 8 bases fit TRBD1. Germline loops: CDR1 LGHDT, CDR2 YNNKEL (reference sequence). The CDR3 runs to 16 residues. J gave up 0 bases and V 5 bases, and 3 bases lay outside the gene matches. The CDR3 is CASSKQGASGANVLTF. The CDR3 region has the DNA TGTGCCAGCAGCAAGCAGGGGGCCTCTGGGGCCAACGTCCTGACTTTC.

The chain combines TRBV18 with TRBJ2-5, with D unresolved. The CDR3 length is 15 residues. Germline loops: CDR1 KGHSH, CDR2 LQKENI. V lost 3 bases, J lost 3 bases, and 14 bases lay in between. The CDR3 here is CASSPNESREETQYF. The CDR3 bases are TGTGCCAGCTCACCCAACGAGTCCCGGGAAGAGACCCAGTACTTC.

The chain has TRBV18 and TRBJ1-1, with D hard to call. Germline-derived CDR1 and CDR2 are KGHSH and LQKENI. The CDR3 extends over 16 amino acids. The ends were cut back, 3 bases at V and 0 bases at J, with 14 bases in the middle. The DNA of the CDR3 is TGTGCCAGCTCACCCGGGAATGGGCGGGTGAACACTGAAGCTTTCTTT. It is translated as CASSPGNGRVNTEAFF. Combining the CDR3 with reference TRBV18 and TRBJ1-1 gives the whole variable domain NAGVMQNPRHLVRRRGQEARLRCSPMKGHSHVYWYRQLPEEGLKFMVYLQKENIIDESGMPKERFSAEFPKEGPSILRIQQVVRGDSAAYFCASSPGNGRVNTEAFFGQGTRLTVV.

The chain uses TRBV28 and TRBJ2-5; 8 nucleotides align to TRBD1. The CDR3 length is 15 residues. Germline V lookup: CDR1 MDHEN, CDR2 SYDVKM. The V gene end was trimmed by 5 bases and the J gene end by 3 bases; junction bases not matched to a gene: 8. CDR3 amino acids: CASSATGGSKETQYF. In DNA form, the CDR3 reads TGTGCCAGCAGTGCAACAGGGGGTAGTAAAGAGACCCAGTACTTC. Looking up the rest from reference TRBV28 and TRBJ2-5 gives the full variable domain: DVKVTQSSRYLVKRTGEKVFLECVQDMDHENMFWYRQDPGLGLRLIYFSYDVKMKEKGDIPEGYSVSREKKERFSLILESASTNQTSMYLCASSATGGSKETQYFGPGTRLLVL.

The V and J genes are TRBV3-1 (or the pseudogene TRBV3-2) and TRBJ1-6; D is undetermined. This CDR3 has 12 residues. From germline, CDR1 is LGHDT and CDR2 YNNKEL (reference sequence). V lost 4 bases to trimming and J lost 7 bases, with 5 bases between them. CDR3 loop: CASSPLNSPLHF. CDR3 in DNA: TGTGCCAGCAGCCCTCTCAATTCACCCCTCCACTTT.

The J gene is TRBJ1-2, the V gene TRBV6-2 or TRBV6-3, with D possibly being TRBD1 (6 bases). Germline lookup yields CDR1 MNHEY and CDR2 SVGEGT. The CDR3 loop spans 14 amino acids. The ends were cut back, 2 bases at V and 4 bases at J, with 11 bases in the middle. The CDR3 sequence is CASSYGRGAYGYTF. The CDR3, as DNA: TGTGCCAGCAGTTACGGCAGGGGCGCCTATGGCTACACCTTC.

The chain uses TRBV7-2 and TRBJ2-1; 10 bases line up with TRBD2. The CDR3 sequence is 16 residues long. V was pared by 2 bases and J by 3 bases, with 4 bases of the junction left unmatched. Germline V gene lookup returns CDR1 SGHTA and CDR2 FQGNSA. The CDR3 sequence is CASSLTSSGSYNEQFF. As DNA, the CDR3 is TGTGCCAGCAGCTTAACCTCTAGCGGGAGCTACAATGAGCAGTTCTTC.